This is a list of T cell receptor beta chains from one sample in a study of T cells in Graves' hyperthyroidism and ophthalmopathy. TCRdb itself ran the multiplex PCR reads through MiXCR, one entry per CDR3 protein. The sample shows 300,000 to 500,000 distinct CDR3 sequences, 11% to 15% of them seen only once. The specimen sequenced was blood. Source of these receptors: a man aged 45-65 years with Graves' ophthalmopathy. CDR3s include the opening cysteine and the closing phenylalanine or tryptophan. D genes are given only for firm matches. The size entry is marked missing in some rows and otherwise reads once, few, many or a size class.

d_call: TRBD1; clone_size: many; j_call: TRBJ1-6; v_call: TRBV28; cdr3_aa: CASSLLRGTENSPLHF; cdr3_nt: TGTGCCAGCAGTTTACTTCGTGGGACAGAGAATTCACCCCTCCACTTT
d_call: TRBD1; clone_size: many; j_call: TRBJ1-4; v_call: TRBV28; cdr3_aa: CASSHDRGEKLFF; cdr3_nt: TGTGCCAGCAGTCACGACAGGGGTGAAAAACTGTTTTTT
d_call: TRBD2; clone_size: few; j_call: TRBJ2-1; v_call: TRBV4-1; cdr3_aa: CASSQDRAAAGVGNEQFF; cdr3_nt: TGCGCCAGCAGCCAAGATCGAGCGGCGGCGGGAGTTGGTAATGAGCAGTTCTTC
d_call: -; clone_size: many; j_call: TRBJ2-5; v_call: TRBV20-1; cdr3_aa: CSARKGDRGSYF; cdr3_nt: TGCAGTGCTAGAAAGGGTGATAGGGGGAGTTACTTC
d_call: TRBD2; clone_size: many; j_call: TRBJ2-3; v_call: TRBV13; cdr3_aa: CASSLGQTSGRSADTQYF; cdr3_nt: TGTGCCAGCAGCTTGGGACAGACAAGCGGGAGGAGCGCAGATACGCAGTATTTT
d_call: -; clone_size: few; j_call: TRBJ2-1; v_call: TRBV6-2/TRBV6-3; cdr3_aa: CASSEMGPVSNEQFF; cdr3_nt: TGTGCCAGCAGTGAAATGGGACCAGTTTCCAATGAGCAGTTCTTC
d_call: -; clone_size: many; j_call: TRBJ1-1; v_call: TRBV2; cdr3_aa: CASRKGLNTEAFF; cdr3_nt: TGTGCCAGCCGGAAGGGGCTCAACACTGAAGCTTTCTTT
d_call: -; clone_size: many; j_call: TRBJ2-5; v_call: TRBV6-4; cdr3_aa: CAGRGQGVETQYF; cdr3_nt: TGTGCCGGAAGAGGACAAGGGGTGGAGACCCAGTACTTC
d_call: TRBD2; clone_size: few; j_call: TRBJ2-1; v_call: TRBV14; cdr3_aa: CASSQDLLAGVNNEQFF; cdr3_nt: TGTGCCAGCAGCCAAGATCTGCTAGCGGGAGTAAACAATGAGCAGTTCTTC
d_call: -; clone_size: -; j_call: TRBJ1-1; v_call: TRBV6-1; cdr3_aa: CASSNRQRTANTEAFF; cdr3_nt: TGTGCCAGCAGCAATCGACAACGGACAGCGAACACTGAAGCTTTCTTT
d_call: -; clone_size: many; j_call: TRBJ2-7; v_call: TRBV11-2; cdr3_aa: CASSLNRAGHEQYF; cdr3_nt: TGTGCCAGCAGCTTAAACCGGGCGGGCCACGAGCAGTACTTC
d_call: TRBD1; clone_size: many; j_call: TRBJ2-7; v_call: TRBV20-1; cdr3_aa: CSARKTPGQGIQQYF; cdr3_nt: TGCAGTGCTAGGAAAACGCCGGGACAGGGTATACAGCAGTACTTC
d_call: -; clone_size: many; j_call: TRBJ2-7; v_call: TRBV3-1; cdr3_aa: CASSQGAGESEQYF; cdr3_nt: TGTGCCAGCAGCCAAGGGGCAGGTGAAAGCGAGCAGTACTTC
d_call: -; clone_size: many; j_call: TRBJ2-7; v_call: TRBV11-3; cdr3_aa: CASSLNLEAYEQYF; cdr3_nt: TGTGCCAGCAGCTTAAATCTCGAGGCCTACGAGCAGTACTTC
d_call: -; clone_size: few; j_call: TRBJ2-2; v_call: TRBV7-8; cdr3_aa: CASSLRPGLANTGELFF; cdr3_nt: TGTGCCAGCAGCTTACGCCCGGGCCTGGCGAACACCGGGGAGCTGTTTTTT
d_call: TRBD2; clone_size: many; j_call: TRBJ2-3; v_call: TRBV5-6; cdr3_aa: CASSYLAGGLNTQYF; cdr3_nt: TGTGCCAGCAGTTACCTAGCGGGAGGGCTAAATACGCAGTATTTT
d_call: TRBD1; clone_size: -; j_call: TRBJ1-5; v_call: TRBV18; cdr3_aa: CASSPLPPRGLNQPQHF; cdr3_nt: TGTGCCAGCTCACCACTTCCCCCCAGGGGGCTGAATCAGCCCCAGCATTTT
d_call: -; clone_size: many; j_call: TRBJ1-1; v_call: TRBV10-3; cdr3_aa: CAISPSGDETEAFF; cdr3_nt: TGTGCCATCAGCCCTTCCGGGGATGAAACTGAAGCTTTCTTT
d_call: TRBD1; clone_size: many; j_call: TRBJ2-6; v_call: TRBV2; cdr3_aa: CASTIDRAGSGANVLTF; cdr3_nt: TGTGCCAGCACCATAGACAGGGCCGGCTCTGGGGCCAACGTCCTGACTTTC
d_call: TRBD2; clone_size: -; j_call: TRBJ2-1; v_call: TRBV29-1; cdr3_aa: CSANKASGSLVNEQFF; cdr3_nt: TGCAGCGCCAACAAAGCGAGCGGGAGCCTTGTCAATGAGCAGTTCTTC
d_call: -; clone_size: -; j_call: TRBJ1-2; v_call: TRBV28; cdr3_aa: CASSSPNSVYGYTF; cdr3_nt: TGTGCCAGCAGTTCCCCGAACAGCGTTTATGGCTACACCTTC
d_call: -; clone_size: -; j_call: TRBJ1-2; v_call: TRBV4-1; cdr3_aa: CASSQGGTGIGYTF; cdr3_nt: TGCGCCAGCAGCCAAGGGGGAACAGGCATTGGCTACACCTTC
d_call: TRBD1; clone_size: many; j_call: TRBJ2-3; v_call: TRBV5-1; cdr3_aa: CASTRVGTGFASQYF; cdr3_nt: TGCGCCAGCACTCGAGTCGGGACAGGCTTTGCATCACAGTATTTT
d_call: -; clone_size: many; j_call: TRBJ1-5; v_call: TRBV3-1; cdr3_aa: CASSPSRAQPQHF; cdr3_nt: TGTGCCAGCAGCCCAAGCAGGGCTCAGCCCCAGCATTTT
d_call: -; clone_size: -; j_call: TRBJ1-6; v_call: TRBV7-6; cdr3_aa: CASSLDWTANSPLHF; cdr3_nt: TGTGCCAGCAGCTTAGATTGGACAGCAAATTCACCCCTCCACTTT
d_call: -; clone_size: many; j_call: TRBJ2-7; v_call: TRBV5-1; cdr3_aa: CASSLVGGPSSYEQYF; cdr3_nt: TGCGCCAGCAGCTTGGTGGGGGGGCCAAGCTCCTACGAGCAGTACTTC
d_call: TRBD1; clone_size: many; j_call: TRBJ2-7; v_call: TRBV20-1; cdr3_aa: CSAQGQSYEQYF; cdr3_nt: TGCAGTGCCCAGGGACAGTCCTACGAGCAGTACTTC
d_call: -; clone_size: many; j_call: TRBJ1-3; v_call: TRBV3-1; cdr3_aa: CASSPPVVGNSGNTIYF; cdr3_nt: TGTGCCAGCAGCCCGCCGGTTGTCGGTAACTCTGGAAACACCATATATTTT
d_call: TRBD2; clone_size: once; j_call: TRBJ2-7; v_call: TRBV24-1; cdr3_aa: CATSDRAGGPDEQYF; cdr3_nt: TGTGCCACCAGTGACAGAGCGGGAGGGCCGGACGAGCAGTACTTC
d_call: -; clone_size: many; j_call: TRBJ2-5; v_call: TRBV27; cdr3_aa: CASKNAGGRQETQYF; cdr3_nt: TGTGCCAGCAAAAATGCAGGGGGGCGGCAAGAGACCCAGTACTTC
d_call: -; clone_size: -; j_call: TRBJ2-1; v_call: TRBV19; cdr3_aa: CASSIARTRGLNEQFF; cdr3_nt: TGTGCCAGTAGTATAGCCAGGACTCGTGGGTTGAATGAGCAGTTCTTC
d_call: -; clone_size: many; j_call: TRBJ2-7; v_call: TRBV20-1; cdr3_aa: CSASEAGYYEQYF; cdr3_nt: TGCAGTGCTAGTGAGGCGGGGTACTACGAGCAGTACTTC
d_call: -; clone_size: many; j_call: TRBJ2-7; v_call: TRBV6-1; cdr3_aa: CASWSVSYEQYF; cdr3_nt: TGTGCCAGCTGGAGTGTTTCCTACGAGCAGTACTTC
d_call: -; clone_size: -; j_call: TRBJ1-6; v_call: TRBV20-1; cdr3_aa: CSASIGSDGHSPLHF; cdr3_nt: TGCAGTGCTAGTATCGGGTCAGACGGCCATTCACCCCTCCACTTT
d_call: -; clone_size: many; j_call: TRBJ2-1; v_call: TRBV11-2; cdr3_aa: CASSLGGGNEQFF; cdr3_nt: TGTGCCAGCAGTCTGGGGGGCGGCAATGAGCAGTTCTTC
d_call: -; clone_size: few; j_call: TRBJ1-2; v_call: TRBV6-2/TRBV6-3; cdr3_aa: CASSSNPTDPRSYGYTF; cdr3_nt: TGTGCCAGCAGTTCAAACCCCACGGACCCTCGCAGCTATGGCTACACCTTC
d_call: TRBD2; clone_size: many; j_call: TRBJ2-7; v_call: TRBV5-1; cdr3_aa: CASSTLAGAQYEQYF; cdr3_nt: TGCGCCAGCAGCACACTAGCGGGGGCTCAATACGAGCAGTACTTC
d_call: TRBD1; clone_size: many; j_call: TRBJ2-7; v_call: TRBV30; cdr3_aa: CAWSAGTVFGEQYF; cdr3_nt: TGTGCCTGGAGTGCAGGGACAGTCTTCGGCGAGCAGTACTTC
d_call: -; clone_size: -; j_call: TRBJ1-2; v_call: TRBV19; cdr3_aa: CASSSRDGGYGYTF; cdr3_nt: TGTGCCAGTAGTAGCAGGGATGGAGGTTACGGCTACACCTTC
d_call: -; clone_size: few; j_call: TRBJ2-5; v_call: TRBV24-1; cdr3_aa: CAVGLRNQETQYF; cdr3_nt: TGTGCCGTGGGTTTAAGGAACCAAGAGACCCAGTACTTC
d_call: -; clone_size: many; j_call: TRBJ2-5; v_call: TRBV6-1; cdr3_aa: CASWSVRGQETQYF; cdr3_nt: TGTGCCAGCTGGTCGGTGAGGGGGCAAGAGACCCAGTACTTC
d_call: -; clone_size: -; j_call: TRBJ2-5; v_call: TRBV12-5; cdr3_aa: CASGLGSRPGKETQYF; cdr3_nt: TGTGCTAGTGGTTTGGGAAGCAGGCCAGGGAAAGAGACCCAGTACTTC
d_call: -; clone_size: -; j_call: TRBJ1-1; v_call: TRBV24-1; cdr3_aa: CATRDSLNTEAFF; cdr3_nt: TGTGCCACCAGGGACAGTCTTAACACTGAAGCTTTCTTT
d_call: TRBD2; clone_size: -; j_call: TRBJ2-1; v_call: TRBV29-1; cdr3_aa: CSVGLAGAGSYNEQFF; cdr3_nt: TGCAGCGTTGGTCTAGCGGGAGCAGGGTCCTACAATGAGCAGTTCTTC
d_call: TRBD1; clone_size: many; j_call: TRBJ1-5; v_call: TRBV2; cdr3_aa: CASEDRSIQPQHF; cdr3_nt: TGTGCCAGCGAGGACAGGTCAATACAGCCCCAGCATTTT
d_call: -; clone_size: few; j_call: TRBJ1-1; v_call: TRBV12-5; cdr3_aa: CASGLEPGSEAFF; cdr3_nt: TGTGCTAGTGGTTTGGAGCCGGGCAGCGAAGCTTTCTTT
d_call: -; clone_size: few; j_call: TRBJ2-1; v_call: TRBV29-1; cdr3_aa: CSVASGVNEQFF; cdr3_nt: TGCAGCGTTGCGTCAGGTGTCAATGAGCAGTTCTTC
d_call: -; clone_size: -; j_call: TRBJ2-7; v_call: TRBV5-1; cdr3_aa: CASSLDSVYEQYF; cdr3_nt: TGCGCCAGCAGCTTGGACAGCGTCTACGAGCAGTACTTC
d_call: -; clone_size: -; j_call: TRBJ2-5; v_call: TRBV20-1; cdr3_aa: CSAVQGGETQYF; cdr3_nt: TGCAGTGCCGTACAGGGAGGAGAGACCCAGTACTTC
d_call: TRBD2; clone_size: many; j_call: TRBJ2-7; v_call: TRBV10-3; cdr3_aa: CAISGQREFDEQYF; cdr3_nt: TGTGCCATCAGTGGGCAGCGGGAGTTCGACGAGCAGTACTTC